Sequencing of this T cell receptor beta chain was carried out in a study of vaccination effects on CD4 cells after COVID-19. As for the study in general: Two doses of BNT162b2 or mRNA-1273 vaccine were administered to participants. Study-wide points: Healthy vaccine recipients' vaccine-induced clones were almost all SARS-CoV-2 mono-reactive.

Before sequencing took place, the ViraFEST assay used viral peptide pools to expand antigen-specific CD4+ T cells. Subsequent to less than 13 days of culture, CD4+ T cells were isolated. In the vaccine recipients, nucleocapsid antibodies were negative and there was no prior SARS-CoV-2 infection. Wells of more than 1.5 million PBMC each were grown with 8.5 to 10 IU/ml IL-2 and around 10 ug/ml peptides. Half the medium was replaced with IL-2 medium on days 3 and 7. On this clone: No antigen is known for it.

Produced via immunoSEQ multiplex PCR; TCRdb's table is partial and in-frame only. The data show 35,000 to 45,000 clones, with 66% seen just once and about 15% held by the top ten. Trimming took 3 bases from V and 8 from J; bases not matched to a gene: 4. CDR3 length: 13 amino acids. The TCR sequence derives from a human donor who received a COVID-19 vaccine. The chain links TRBV12-3 or TRBV12-4 to TRBJ1-3; 7 bases agree with TRBD1. Sample: CD4+ T cells from PBMCs cultured with HCoV-OC43 spike peptides, taken before COVID-19 vaccination. Subset in this sample: HCoV-OC43 spike overlapping peptide pool stimulation. The CDR3 nucleotides read TGTGCCAGCAGTTTTGACAGGGCACACACCATATATTTT. Its protein is CASSFDRAHTIYF.